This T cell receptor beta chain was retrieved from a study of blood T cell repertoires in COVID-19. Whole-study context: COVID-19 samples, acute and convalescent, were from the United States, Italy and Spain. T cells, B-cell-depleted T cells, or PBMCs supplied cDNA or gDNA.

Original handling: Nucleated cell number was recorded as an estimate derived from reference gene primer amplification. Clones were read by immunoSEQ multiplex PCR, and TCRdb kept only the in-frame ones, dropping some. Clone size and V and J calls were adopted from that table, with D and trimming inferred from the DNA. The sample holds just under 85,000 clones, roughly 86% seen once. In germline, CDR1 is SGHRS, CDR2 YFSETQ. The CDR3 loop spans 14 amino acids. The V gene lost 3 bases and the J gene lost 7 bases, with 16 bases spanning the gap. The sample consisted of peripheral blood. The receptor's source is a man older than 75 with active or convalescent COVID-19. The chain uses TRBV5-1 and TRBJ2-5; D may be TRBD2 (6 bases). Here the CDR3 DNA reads TGCGCCAGCAGCTCGGGACTCCTATCGGGGACCCAGTACTTC. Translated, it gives CASSSGLLSGTQYF.